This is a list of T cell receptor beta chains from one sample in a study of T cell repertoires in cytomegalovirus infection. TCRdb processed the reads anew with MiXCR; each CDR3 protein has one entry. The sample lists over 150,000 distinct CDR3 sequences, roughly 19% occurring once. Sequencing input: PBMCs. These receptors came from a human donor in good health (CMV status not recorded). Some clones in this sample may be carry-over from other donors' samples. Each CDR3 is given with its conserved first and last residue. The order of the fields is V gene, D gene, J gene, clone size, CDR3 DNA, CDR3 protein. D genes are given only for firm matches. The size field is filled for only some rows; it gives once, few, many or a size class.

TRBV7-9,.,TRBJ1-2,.,TGTGCCAGCAGCCCGTCAACTACTTATGGCTACACCTTC,CASSPSTTYGYTF
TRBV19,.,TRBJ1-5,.,TGTGCCAGTAGTGTCAGCAGGCAGCCCCAGCATTTT,CASSVSRQPQHF
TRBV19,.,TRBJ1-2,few,TGTGCCAGTAGCACCGCCCTCTATGGCTACACCTTC,CASSTALYGYTF
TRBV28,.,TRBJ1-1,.,TGTGCCGGCAGTTCACTGAACTCTGAAGCTTTCTTT,CAGSSLNSEAFF
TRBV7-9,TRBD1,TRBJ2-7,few,TGTGCCAGCAGCGAGAGACAGGGGGCTTACGAGCAGTACTTC,CASSERQGAYEQYF
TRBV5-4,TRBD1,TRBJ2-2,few,TGTGCCAGCAGCTTCGGGACAGGACGGAACACCGGGGAGCTGTTTTTT,CASSFGTGRNTGELFF
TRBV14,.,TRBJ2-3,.,TGTGCCAGCAGCCTGGCGGGGTATTCGGATACGCAGTATTTT,CASSLAGYSDTQYF
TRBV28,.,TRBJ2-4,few,TGTGCCAGCAGGGATCCGGGACCCACTCAGGAGTACTTC,CASRDPGPTQEYF
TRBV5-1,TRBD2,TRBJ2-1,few,TGCGCCAGCAGCCAGACTAGCGGGAGGGCCTACAATGAGCAGTTCTTC,CASSQTSGRAYNEQFF
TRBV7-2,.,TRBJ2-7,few,TGTGCCAGCAGCCTCCGTAAATCCTACGAGCAGTACTTC,CASSLRKSYEQYF